These 21 T cell receptor beta chains originate from one sample sequenced in a study of blood T cells in healthy people across ages. A second roughly 6 to 11 cycle PCR used barcoded and J-beta primers. TCRdb ran MiXCR on the 5' RACE reads and lists one entry per CDR3 protein. In the table there are about 1.1 million distinct CDR3 sequences, roughly two fifths of which are singletons. What was sequenced was blood. Receptors were obtained from a man aged 18-30 years in good health.

This clonotype was counted between two and nine times. The rearrangement joins TRBV11-2 to TRBJ2-5, with TRBD2 identical over 9 bases. The last part of the DNA fits TRBJ2-7 better; the J call may be wrong. CDR3 size: 14 residues. Germline values: CDR1 SGHAT, CDR2 FQNNGV. The CDR3 nucleotides read TGTGCCAGCAGCTGGGGACTAGCTACCTACGAGCAGTACTTC. Its translation is CASSWGLATYEQYF.

CDR3 sequence (DNA): TGTGCCAGCAGCCCGAACATAGGACAGAACTACGAGCAGTACTTC. Its protein product is CASSPNIGQNYEQYF. This sequence joins TRBV3-1 and TRBJ2-5; D might be TRBD1 (6 bases). The J call could be wrong; TRBJ2-7 is a better fit for the DNA end. The CDR3 contains 15 residues. In germline, CDR1 is LGHDT, CDR2 YNNKEL (reference sequence).

The chain is built from TRBV2 and TRBJ2-3; TRBD2 agrees at 8 bases. The CDR3 has 18 amino acids. V lost 4 bases to trimming and J lost 4 bases; unmatched junction nucleotides: 16. Per germline, CDR1 SNHLY and CDR2 FYNNEI. CDR3 sequence reads: CASSAMVGSGLVADTQYF. CDR3 in DNA: TGTGCCAGCAGTGCCATGGTGGGGTCGGGACTAGTGGCAGATACGCAGTATTTT.

V usage is TRBV7-9 and J usage is TRBJ1-1; the D is unclear. Trimming took 0 bases from V and 1 from J, leaving 6 bases between them. The CDR3 runs to 14 residues. CDR1 and CDR2 from the germline V gene are SEHNR and FQNEAQ (reference sequence). CDR3 loop: CASSLASENTEAFF. DNA for the CDR3: TGTGCCAGCAGCTTAGCCTCCGAGAACACTGAAGCTTTCTTT.

This chain connects TRBV25-1 to TRBJ2-3; TRBD2 is a possible D gene (7 bases). CDR1 is MGHDK and CDR2 is SYGVNS in the germline V gene. The CDR3 has 17 amino acids. V gave up 8 bases and J gave up 0 bases, with 21 bases separating them. The CDR3 DNA is TGTGCCAGCGGCAGGGCAAAGGGGGGGAGGAGCACAGATACGCAGTATTTT. This codes for CASGRAKGGRSTDTQYF. Full variable domain (missing parts from reference TRBV25-1 and TRBJ2-3): EADIYQTPRYLVIGTGKKITLECSQTMGHDKMYWYQQDPGMELHLIHYSYGVNSTEKGDLSSESTVSRIRTEHFPLTLESARPSHTSQYLCASGRAKGGRSTDTQYFGPGTRLTVL.

This clonotype was counted a few times. This sequence joins TRBV12-3 or TRBV12-4 and TRBJ2-5, with a tentative D call TRBD2 (5 bases). CDR3 size: 14 residues. The V end was cut by 5 bases, the J end by 4 bases, with 14 bases between. The CDR3 reads CASSINGVGETQYF. CDR3 DNA sequence: TGTGCCAGCAGTATCAACGGGGTGGGAGAGACCCAGTACTTC.

In its sample, this clonotype was seen a few times. V gene TRBV20-1 combines with J gene TRBJ2-3; 11 positions agree with TRBD2. The V and J ends lost 0 bases and 5 bases, in that order; junction bases with no gene match: 4. Germline CDR1 DFQATT, CDR2 SNEGSKA (reference sequence). CDR3 length equals 15 residues. In DNA form, the CDR3 reads TGCAGTGCTAGAGATAGCGGGGGGGCTGGAGATACGCAGTATTTT. It codes for CSARDSGGAGDTQYF.

V and J are TRBV5-1 and TRBJ1-1; no clear D gene. The CDR3 loop spans 16 amino acids. V was trimmed by 1 base and J by 1 base, leaving 14 bases between them. The germline V gene has CDR1 SGHRS and CDR2 YFSETQ. This CDR3 is CASSLYTVGPNTEAFF. CDR3 DNA: TGCGCCAGCAGCTTGTATACGGTCGGTCCGAACACTGAAGCTTTCTTT.

This rearrangement joins TRBV12-3 or TRBV12-4 to TRBJ1-2, with D possibly TRBD1 on 5 matching bases. Trimming left V 4 bases short and J 8 bases short, with 11 bases between. The CDR3 totals 12 residues. The CDR3 region has the DNA TGTGCCAGCAGTTACCACAGGAGCGGCTACACCTTC. Amino acid sequence: CASSYHRSGYTF.

This clonotype has at least ten counts. The chain has TRBV11-2 and TRBJ2-5; 12 bases match TRBD2. The CDR3 has 14 residues. Unmatched junction bases numbered 1, after V lost 1 base and J lost 7 bases. Germline lookup yields CDR1 SGHAT and CDR2 FQNNGV. CDR3 protein: CASSLGGLAGTQYF. The CDR3 coding sequence is TGTGCCAGCAGCTTAGGGGGACTAGCGGGGACCCAGTACTTC.

This clonotype has just a few counts. This rearrangement joins TRBV20-1 to TRBJ1-1; D not resolved. CDR1 and CDR2 (germline): DFQATT, SNEGSKA (reference sequence). The CDR3 has 13 amino acids. Trimming cost V 0 bases and J 3 bases, with 8 bases left between them. The CDR3 nucleotides are TGCAGTGCTAGAGATCGTTTTGACACTGAAGCTTTCTTT. Amino acid sequence: CSARDRFDTEAFF.

CDR3 in DNA: TGCAGTGCTAGTGGGACAGGGCCTTATGGCTACACCTTC. This codes for CSASGTGPYGYTF. This chain connects TRBV20-1 to TRBJ1-2, with TRBD1 matching over 9 bases. The ends lost 3 bases at V and 5 bases at J; junction bases unmatched: 4. The CDR3 covers 13 residues. The germline V gene has CDR1 DFQATT and CDR2 SNEGSKA (reference sequence).

As for this clonotype: A junction boundary mismatches the germline segment, possibly from a read error. The rearrangement uses TRBV2 and TRBJ1-2; no reliable D call. The CDR3 spans 16 residues. The V gene's germline CDR1 is SNHLY and CDR2 FYNNEI. The CDR3 bases are TGTGCCTGCAGTTCCCGGACCCAAACAATTCACTATGGCTACACCTTC. Translating it yields CACSSRTQTIHYGYTF. The full variable domain, in which reference TRBV2 and TRBJ1-2 provide the parts outside the CDR3, is EPEVTQTPSHQVTQMGQEVILRCVPISNHLYFYWYRQILGQKVEFLVSFYNNEISEKSEIFDDQFSVERPDGSNFTLKIRSTKLEDSAMYFCACSSRTQTIHYGYTFGSGTRLTVV.

The chain joins TRBV28 to TRBJ2-2; no clear D gene. V was cut by 5 bases and J by 1 base, with 8 bases left in between. Germline V gene data show CDR1 as MDHEN and CDR2 as SYDVKM. CDR3 size: 14 residues. The CDR3 bases are TGTGCCAGCAGTCAGCGCCTGAACACCGGGGAGCTGTTTTTT. It is translated as CASSQRLNTGELFF.

The V and J genes are TRBV27 and TRBJ2-1; 9 bases are shared with TRBD1. Looked up from germline, CDR1 is MNHEY and CDR2 is SMNVEV (reference sequence). The CDR3 spans 16 residues. Trimming removed 2 bases from V and 6 bases from J; junction bases left unmatched: 8. CDR3: CASSLGGTGSSNEQFF. CDR3 sequence (DNA): TGTGCCAGCAGTTTAGGGGGGACAGGGAGCAGCAATGAGCAGTTCTTC.

The chain joins TRBV2 to TRBJ1-2; no clear D gene. V was pared by 6 bases and J by 4 bases, with 9 bases between. There are 12 residues in the CDR3. The germline CDR1 and CDR2 sequences are SNHLY and FYNNEI. The CDR3 DNA follows: TGTGCCAGCAGACCGGGCGGCTATGGCTACACCTTC. It encodes CASRPGGYGYTF.

V and J are TRBV2 and TRBJ1-6; weak D call: TRBD1 (6 bases). The ends were cut back, 2 bases at V and 11 bases at J, with 10 bases in the middle. CDR1 and CDR2 (germline): SNHLY, FYNNEI. CDR3 length: 13 amino acids. The chain's CDR3 is CASSENRETPLHF. In DNA form, the CDR3 reads TGTGCCAGCAGTGAAAACAGGGAAACACCCCTCCACTTT. The full variable domain, with the rest looked up from reference TRBV2 and TRBJ1-6, is EPEVTQTPSHQVTQMGQEVILRCVPISNHLYFYWYRQILGQKVEFLVSFYNNEISEKSEIFDDQFSVERPDGSNFTLKIRSTKLEDSAMYFCASSENRETPLHFGNGTRLTVT.

The chain recombines TRBV20-1 with TRBJ1-6; no clear D. This CDR3 spans 16 amino acids. The germline gives CDR1 DFQATT, CDR2 SNEGSKA (reference sequence). Trimming cost V 2 bases and J 2 bases, with 13 bases left between them. CDR3 in amino acids: CSARSGFRTYNSPLHF. CDR3 DNA sequence: TGCAGTGCTAGATCGGGATTCAGGACCTATAATTCACCCCTCCACTTT.

This sequence joins TRBV20-1 and TRBJ1-4, with D possibly matching TRBD1 (5 bases). The germline V and J ends were trimmed by 6 bases and 1 base, with 15 bases remaining between them. Germline assignment: CDR1 DFQATT and CDR2 SNEGSKA (reference sequence). The CDR3 spans 15 residues. The CDR3 DNA sequence: TGCAGTGCCTCGGACGAGGGGAGAACTAATGAAAAACTGTTTTTT. Protein sequence: CSASDEGRTNEKLFF.

The chain couples TRBV5-5 to TRBJ1-2, with 8 nucleotides matching TRBD1. This CDR3 is 14 amino acids long. Germline assignment: CDR1 SGHKS and CDR2 YYEKEE (reference sequence). The junction had 6 bases not matched to a gene; V was cut back by 1 base and J by 7 bases. CDR3 sequence reads: CASSLIQGEAGYTF. For the CDR3, the DNA is TGTGCCAGCAGCTTGATACAGGGGGAGGCTGGCTACACCTTC.

This clonotype was picked up a small number of times. The chain couples TRBV7-2 to TRBJ1-2; 11 bases fit TRBD1. CDR3 length: 15 amino acids. The V gene's germline CDR1 is SGHTA and CDR2 FQGNSA. V trimming: 0 bases; J trimming: 9 bases; junction bases outside the gene matches: 6. Here the CDR3 DNA reads TGTGCCAGCAGCTTAGCGTCCGGGACAGGGGGTAGCTACACCTTC. Encoded protein: CASSLASGTGGSYTF.